Listed below are T cell receptor beta chains from one sample, sequenced in a study of response to subunit inactivated influenza vaccine. Each CDR3 protein is one row after TCRdb ran MiXCR on the RT-PCR reads. This sample carries fewer than 600,000 distinct CDR3 sequences, approximately 7.7% of them seen once, and the ten largest clones take roughly 14%. The source was PBMCs from blood, collected 23 to 25 months after vaccination. The receptors stem from a man between 50 and 70 years old who received an inactivated influenza vaccine. CDR3s include the opening cysteine and the closing phenylalanine or tryptophan. The D gene is left open where the match is weak. The size entry is marked missing in some rows and otherwise reads once, few, many or a size class.

abundance | j_gene | d_gene | v_gene | CDR3nt | CDR3aa
many | TRBJ1-5 | TRBD1 | TRBV15 | TGTGCCACCAGCAGAGATCGTCGGGGACAGGGGTATGGCAATCAGCCCCAGCATTTT | CATSRDRRGQGYGNQPQHF
. | TRBJ2-7 | . | TRBV5-1 | TGCGCCAGCAGCAACCTCGGGCAGGGCTACGAGCAGTACTTC | CASSNLGQGYEQYF
. | TRBJ2-1 | TRBD2 | TRBV4-1 | TGCGCCAGCAGCCAAGATAGGACTAGTCGCCATGAGCAGTTCTTC | CASSQDRTSRHEQFF
. | TRBJ2-7 | TRBD1 | TRBV27 | TGTGCCAGCAGTAGGGGGACAGGGGGTCTCGAGCAGTACTTC | CASSRGTGGLEQYF
. | TRBJ2-7 | TRBD1 | TRBV7-9 | TGTGCCAGCGCCATCTCGGGACAGGGTCACGAGCAGTACTTC | CASAISGQGHEQYF
. | TRBJ2-3 | TRBD2 | TRBV12-3/TRBV12-4 | TGTGCCAGCAGTTTGCGGGGGGGCTCAGATACGCAGTATTTT | CASSLRGGSDTQYF
many | TRBJ2-1 | . | TRBV29-1 | TGCAGCGTCGTCTTTGACCTCTGGAGAAACAATGAGCAGTTCTTC | CSVVFDLWRNNEQFF
. | TRBJ1-5 | . | TRBV9 | TGTGCCAGCAGCGTAGCCGGATATAGCAATCAGCCCCAGCATTTT | CASSVAGYSNQPQHF
. | TRBJ2-7 | TRBD2 | TRBV20-1 | TGCAGTGCTAGAAACATAGCGGGAGGGCCCTACGAGCAGTACTTC | CSARNIAGGPYEQYF
many | TRBJ2-1 | . | TRBV6-2/TRBV6-3 | TGTGCCAGCAGTTACTCGTCTAGCCGAATCCAGTTCTTC | CASSYSSSRIQFF
. | TRBJ2-7 | . | TRBV28 | TGTGCCAGCAGCCGAGCCCTCGAGCAGTACTTC | CASSRALEQYF
. | TRBJ1-1 | . | TRBV7-2 | TGTGCCAGCAGCTCACAGGGTCATGAAGCTTTCTTT | CASSSQGHEAFF
. | TRBJ1-1 | . | TRBV12-2 | TGTGCAAGTCGCCAGGGGAAAACTGAAGCTTTCTTT | CASRQGKTEAFF
few | TRBJ2-2 | . | TRBV10-3 | TGTGCCATCAGTGATGTGGAGGAGCTGTTTTTT | CAISDVEELFF
. | TRBJ2-1 | TRBD1 | TRBV19 | TGTGCCAGTAGTGATGGACAGGGTTACAATGAGCAGTTCTTC | CASSDGQGYNEQFF
. | TRBJ1-1 | . | TRBV7-9 | TGTGCCAGCAGCTCAACCCGGGGCAGGACGAACACTGAAGCTTTCTTT | CASSSTRGRTNTEAFF
. | TRBJ2-3 | . | TRBV12-3/TRBV12-4 | TGTGCCAGCAATTTTCCAAAGGGGACGCAGTATTTT | CASNFPKGTQYF
. | TRBJ1-1 | . | TRBV25-1 | TGTGCCAGCAGTGAATACAGGAACACTGAAGCTTTCTTT | CASSEYRNTEAFF
many | TRBJ2-1 | . | TRBV7-6 | TGTGCCAGCAGCTTACGGGAGTTGGGTGAGCAGTTCTTC | CASSLRELGEQFF
once | TRBJ2-5 | TRBD2 | TRBV9 | TGTGCCAGCAGCGAGGGACTAGCGGAAGGGGAGACCCAGTACTTC | CASSEGLAEGETQYF
few | TRBJ1-1 | . | TRBV12-3/TRBV12-4 | TGTGCCAGCAGTTTCATCGGAGTGAGGAACACTGAAGCTTTCTTT | CASSFIGVRNTEAFF
. | TRBJ1-5 | . | TRBV4-1 | TGCGCCAGCAGCCAGGCCCCTTTAGCGGGGGTCACAGATACGCAGCATTTT | CASSQAPLAGVTDTQHF
many | TRBJ2-3 | . | TRBV14 | TGTGCCAGCAGCCAGGACAGACGCACAGATACGCAGTATTTT | CASSQDRRTDTQYF
few | TRBJ2-1 | . | TRBV20-1 | TGCAGTGCTAGGGACGGAGCTAAAACTAGCTCCTACAATGAGCAGTTCTTC | CSARDGAKTSSYNEQFF
many | TRBJ2-7 | . | TRBV9 | TGTGCCAGCAGCGCCGACCTGGGATTGAGCGAGCAGTACTTC | CASSADLGLSEQYF
many | TRBJ2-5 | TRBD1 | TRBV20-1 | TGCAGTGCCCCAAACACAGGGGGAGGTGAAGAGACCCAGTACTTC | CSAPNTGGGEETQYF
. | TRBJ2-7 | TRBD1 | TRBV30 | TGTGCCTGGAATACCGGGACAGGGGTGTACGAGCAGTACTTC | CAWNTGTGVYEQYF
few | TRBJ1-5 | . | TRBV5-5 | TGTGCCAGCAGCTCCCTCGGGGGGGACGGCAATCAGCCCCAGCATTTT | CASSSLGGDGNQPQHF
many | TRBJ2-3 | TRBD2 | TRBV28 | TGTGCCAGCAGTTTATCACTAGCGGGAGTTCAAACAGATACGCAGTATTTT | CASSLSLAGVQTDTQYF
. | TRBJ2-3 | TRBD1 | TRBV6-5 | TGTGCCAGCAGTTGGGACAGGGGGGCAGATACGCAGTATTTT | CASSWDRGADTQYF
many | TRBJ2-7 | TRBD2 | TRBV10-3 | TGTGCCATCAGTCCCCGGACGGGAGGCTCCTACGAGCAGTACTTC | CAISPRTGGSYEQYF
few | TRBJ2-7 | TRBD1 | TRBV6-1 | TGTGCCAGCACACCCTACCCAGGGGGACAGTACGAGCAGTACTTC | CASTPYPGGQYEQYF
many | TRBJ2-4 | TRBD2 | TRBV4-2 | TGTGCCAGCAGCCAAGATTTAGCGGGAGCCAAAAACATTCAGTACTTC | CASSQDLAGAKNIQYF
. | TRBJ2-7 | TRBD1 | TRBV3-1 | TGTGCCAGCAGCCACGACGGGACAGGGGGCTACGAGCAGTACTTC | CASSHDGTGGYEQYF
. | TRBJ1-1 | . | TRBV5-1 | TGCGCCAGCACCCCGGGGGCGGGCACTGAAGCTTTCTTT | CASTPGAGTEAFF
few | TRBJ2-2 | . | TRBV19 | TGTGCCAGTAGCTGGGGATACACCGGGGAGCTGTTTTTT | CASSWGYTGELFF
many | TRBJ2-3 | . | TRBV10-3 | TGTGCCATCAGTGAGTCGTCGCTCCAGGATACGCAGTATTTT | CAISESSLQDTQYF
few | TRBJ2-1 | TRBD1 | TRBV10-3 | TGTGCCATCAGTGTTGACAGGGACAATGAGCAGTTCTTC | CAISVDRDNEQFF
few | TRBJ2-3 | . | TRBV20-1 | TGCAGTGCAACGACTAGGGGGAGCACAGATACGCAGTATTTT | CSATTRGSTDTQYF
once | TRBJ2-7 | . | TRBV15 | TGTGCCACCAGCGTACGTCAGGATTCCTACGAGCAGTACTTC | CATSVRQDSYEQYF
. | TRBJ2-2 | . | TRBV10-3 | TGTGCCATCAGGGGGATCGGGGAGCTGTTTTTT | CAIRGIGELFF
few | TRBJ1-3 | . | TRBV6-6 | TGTGCCAGCAGTAAACAGGGAAACACCATATATTTT | CASSKQGNTIYF
many | TRBJ2-2 | . | TRBV5-1 | TGCGCCAGCAGCTTGGGAGAAACCGGGGAGCTGTTTTTT | CASSLGETGELFF
many | TRBJ2-3 | . | TRBV5-1 | TGCGCCAGCAGCCAGTCTTCCCCGGACGCCCGGGTAGATACGCAGTATTTT | CASSQSSPDARVDTQYF
. | TRBJ2-7 | . | TRBV12-3/TRBV12-4 | TGTGCCAGCAGCGGACATTCCTCCTCCTACGAGCAGTACTTC | CASSGHSSSYEQYF
few | TRBJ1-4 | . | TRBV7-2 | TGTGCCAGCAGCCGGGGAGGGACCGCGGAAAAACTGTTTTTT | CASSRGGTAEKLFF